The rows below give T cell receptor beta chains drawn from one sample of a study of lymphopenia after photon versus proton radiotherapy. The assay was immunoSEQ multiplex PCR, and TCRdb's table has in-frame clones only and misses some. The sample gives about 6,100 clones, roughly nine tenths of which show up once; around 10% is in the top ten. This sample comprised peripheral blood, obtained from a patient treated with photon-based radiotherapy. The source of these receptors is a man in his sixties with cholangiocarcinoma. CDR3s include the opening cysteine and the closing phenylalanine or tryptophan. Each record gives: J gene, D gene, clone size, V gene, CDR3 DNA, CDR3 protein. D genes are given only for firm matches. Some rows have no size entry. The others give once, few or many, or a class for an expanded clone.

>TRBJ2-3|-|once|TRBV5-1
TGCGCCAGCAGCCGCAGGGGGGGCCCGACAGATACGCAGTATTTT
CASSRRGGPTDTQYF
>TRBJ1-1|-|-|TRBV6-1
TGTGCCACCACCCGCGGGGGCACTGAAGCTTTCTTT
CATTRGGTEAFF
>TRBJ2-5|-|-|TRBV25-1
TGTGCCAGCAGTGAATTCGGAGGAGAGACCCAGTACTTC
CASSEFGGETQYF
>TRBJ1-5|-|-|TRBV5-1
TGCGCCAGCAGCTTGGATAGCAATCAGCCCCAGCATTTT
CASSLDSNQPQHF
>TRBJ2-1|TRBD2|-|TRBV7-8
TGTGCCAGCAGCTCAGCGGGAGCGAATAGGAATGAGCAGTTCTTC
CASSSAGANRNEQFF
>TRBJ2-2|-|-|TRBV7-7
TGTGCCAGCAGCTCGCCTCAAAGCACCGGGGAGCTGTTTTTT
CASSSPQSTGELFF
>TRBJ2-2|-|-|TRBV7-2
TGTGCCAGCAGTCACGGGGGGCGCGGAACCGGGGAGCTGTTTTTT
CASSHGGRGTGELFF
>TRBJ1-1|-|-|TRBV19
TGTGCCAGTAGTCTCAGGGATTCTTCGATGAACACTGAAGCTTTCTTT
CASSLRDSSMNTEAFF
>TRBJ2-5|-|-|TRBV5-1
TGCGCCAGCAGCTTGGGGCCTAGTCAAGAGACCCAGTACTTC
CASSLGPSQETQYF
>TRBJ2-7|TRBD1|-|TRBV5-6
TGTGCCAGCAGCTCGGCGACAGGGGTATCCTACGAGCAGTACTTC
CASSSATGVSYEQYF
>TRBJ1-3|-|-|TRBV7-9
TGTGCCAGCAGCCCTCTCGGAAACACCATATATTTT
CASSPLGNTIYF
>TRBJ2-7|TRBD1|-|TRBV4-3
TGCGCCAGCAGCCGATTGGGGACAGGGTCGAGCGAGCAGTACTTC
CASSRLGTGSSEQYF
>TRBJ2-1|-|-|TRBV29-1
TGCAGCGTTGGACACGATGAGCAGTTCTTC
CSVGHDEQFF